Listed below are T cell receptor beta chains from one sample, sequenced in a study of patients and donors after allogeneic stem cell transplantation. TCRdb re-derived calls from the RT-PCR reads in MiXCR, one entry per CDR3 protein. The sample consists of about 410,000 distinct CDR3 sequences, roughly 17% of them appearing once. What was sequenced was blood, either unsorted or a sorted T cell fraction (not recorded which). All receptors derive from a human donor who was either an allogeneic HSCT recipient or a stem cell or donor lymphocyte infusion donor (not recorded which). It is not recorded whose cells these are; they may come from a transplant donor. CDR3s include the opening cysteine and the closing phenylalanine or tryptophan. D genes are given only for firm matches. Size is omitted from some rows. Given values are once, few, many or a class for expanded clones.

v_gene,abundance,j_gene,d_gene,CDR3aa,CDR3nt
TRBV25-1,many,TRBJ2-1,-,CASSGIETHNEQFF,TGTGCCAGCAGTGGAATAGAGACCCACAATGAGCAGTTCTTC
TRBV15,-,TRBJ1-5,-,CATSRAGRDNQPQHF,TGTGCCACCAGCAGAGCGGGGAGGGACAATCAGCCCCAGCATTTT
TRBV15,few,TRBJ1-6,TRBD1,CATSRVSGTGNSPLHF,TGTGCCACCAGCAGAGTATCCGGGACAGGCAACTCACCCCTCCACTTT
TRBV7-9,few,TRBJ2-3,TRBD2,CASSAPGLAAWDTQYF,TGTGCCAGCAGCGCCCCGGGACTAGCGGCCTGGGATACGCAGTATTTT
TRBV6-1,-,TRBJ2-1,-,CASSNDGAYNEQFF,TGTGCCAGCAGTAACGACGGTGCCTACAATGAGCAGTTCTTC
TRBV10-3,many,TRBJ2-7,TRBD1,CAISTPGTGSHEQYF,TGTGCCATCAGTACCCCCGGGACAGGGTCCCACGAGCAGTACTTC
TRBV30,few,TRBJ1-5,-,CACSRDSNQPQHF,TGTGCCTGCTCCAGAGATAGCAATCAGCCCCAGCATTTT
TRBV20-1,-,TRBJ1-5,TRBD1,CSARDGTGNQPQHF,TGCAGTGCTAGAGATGGGACAGGCAATCAGCCCCAGCATTTT
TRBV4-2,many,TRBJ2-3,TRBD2,CASSQASGTDTQYF,TGTGCCAGCAGCCAGGCTAGCGGAACAGATACGCAGTATTTT
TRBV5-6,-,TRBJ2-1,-,CASSRRGLSSGNEQFF,TGTGCCAGCAGCCGCAGGGGCCTCAGTTCGGGGAATGAGCAGTTCTTC
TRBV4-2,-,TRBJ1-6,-,CASSQDSGQGDNSPLHF,TGTGCCAGCAGCCAAGATTCGGGGCAGGGTGATAATTCACCCCTCCACTTT
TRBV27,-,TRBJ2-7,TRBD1,CASSNSGTGRGEQYF,TGTGCCAGCAGTAATTCCGGGACAGGACGCGGCGAGCAGTACTTC
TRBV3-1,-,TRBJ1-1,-,CASSQDWGRGTEAFF,TGTGCCAGCAGCCAAGATTGGGGGCGAGGCACTGAAGCTTTCTTT
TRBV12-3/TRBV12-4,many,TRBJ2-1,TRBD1,CASSPPRTGSNEQFF,TGTGCCAGCAGTCCTCCCCGGACAGGGAGTAATGAGCAGTTCTTC
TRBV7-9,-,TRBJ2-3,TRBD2,CASSLPGGKPVTQYF,TGTGCCAGCAGCCTGCCGGGGGGGAAACCTGTTACGCAGTATTTT
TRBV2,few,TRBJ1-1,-,CASNRATEAFF,TGTGCCAGCAATCGAGCAACTGAAGCTTTCTTT
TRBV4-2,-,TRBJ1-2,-,CASSQDLRKFNYGYTF,TGTGCCAGCAGCCAAGATTTACGGAAGTTTAACTATGGCTACACCTTC
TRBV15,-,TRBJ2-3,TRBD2,CATSTGGNTDTQYF,TGTGCCACCAGCACCGGGGGGAACACAGATACGCAGTATTTT
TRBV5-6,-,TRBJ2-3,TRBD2,CASSFGLAGEGKQYF,TGTGCCAGCAGCTTCGGACTAGCGGGAGAAGGGAAGCAGTATTTT
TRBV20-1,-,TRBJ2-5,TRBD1,CSARPPGQSQETQYF,TGCAGTGCTAGACCTCCGGGACAGAGCCAAGAGACCCAGTACTTC
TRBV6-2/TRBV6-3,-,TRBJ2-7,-,CASMGTLYEQYF,TGTGCCAGCATGGGCACCCTTTACGAGCAGTACTTC
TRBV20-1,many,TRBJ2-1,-,CSATAHLGGYNEQFF,TGCAGTGCTACGGCCCATCTCGGGGGCTACAATGAGCAGTTCTTC
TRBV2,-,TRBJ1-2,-,CASREGSYGYTF,TGTGCCAGCAGGGAAGGGAGCTATGGCTACACCTTC
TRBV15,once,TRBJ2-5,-,CATSSRRETQYF,TGTGCCACCAGCAGCCGCAGAGAGACCCAGTACTTC
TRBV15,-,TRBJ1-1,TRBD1,CATSRETGTGNTEAFF,TGTGCCACCAGCAGAGAAACCGGGACAGGGAACACTGAAGCTTTCTTT
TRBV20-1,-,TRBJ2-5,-,CSASVGWYQETQYF,TGCAGTGCGTCGGTGGGCTGGTACCAAGAGACCCAGTACTTC
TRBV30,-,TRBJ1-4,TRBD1,CAWSPIDRDEKLFF,TGTGCCTGGAGTCCGATTGACAGGGATGAAAAACTGTTTTTT
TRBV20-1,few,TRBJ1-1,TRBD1,CSARRDREAFF,TGCAGTGCTAGGAGGGACAGGGAAGCTTTCTTT
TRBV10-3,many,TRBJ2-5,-,CAISAGPLQETQYF,TGTGCCATCAGTGCGGGACCACTACAAGAGACCCAGTACTTC
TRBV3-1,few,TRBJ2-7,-,CASSQERSKGYEQYF,TGTGCCAGCAGCCAAGAGCGTTCCAAAGGATACGAGCAGTACTTC
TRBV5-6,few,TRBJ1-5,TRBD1,CASSSLRGRGIRGNQPQHF,TGTGCCAGCAGCTCCCTCCGAGGCAGGGGGATTAGGGGCAATCAGCCCCAGCATTTT
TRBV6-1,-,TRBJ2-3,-,CASLTPGGATQYF,TGTGCCAGCCTAACCCCCGGGGGTGCGACGCAGTATTTT
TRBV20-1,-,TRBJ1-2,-,CSARGPVSNYGYTF,TGCAGTGCTAGAGGCCCAGTTTCTAACTATGGCTACACCTTC
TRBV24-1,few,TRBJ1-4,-,CATSDPACRKKLFF,TGTGCCACCAGTGATCCTGCGTGTAGGAAAAAACTGTTTTTT
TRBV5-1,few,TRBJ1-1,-,CASSLVAMAATEAFF,TGCGCCAGCAGCTTAGTGGCTATGGCGGCCACTGAAGCTTTCTTT
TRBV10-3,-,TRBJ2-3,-,CAISDGRRVSTDTQYF,TGTGCCATCAGTGATGGCAGACGAGTAAGCACAGATACGCAGTATTTT
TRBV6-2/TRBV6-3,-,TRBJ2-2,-,CASSYYGVTGELFF,TGTGCCAGCAGTTACTACGGGGTCACCGGGGAGCTGTTTTTT
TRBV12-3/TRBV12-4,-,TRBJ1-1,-,CASSYGGLFSGTEAFF,TGTGCCAGCAGTTATGGGGGGCTTTTTTCTGGCACTGAAGCTTTCTTT
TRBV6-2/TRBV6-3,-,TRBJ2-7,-,CASRPAQGKPRTYEQYF,TGTGCCAGCAGGCCGGCACAGGGAAAACCGCGGACCTACGAGCAGTACTTC
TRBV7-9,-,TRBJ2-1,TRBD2,CASSLEASGFYNEQFF,TGTGCCAGCAGCTTAGAGGCTAGCGGATTCTACAATGAGCAGTTCTTC